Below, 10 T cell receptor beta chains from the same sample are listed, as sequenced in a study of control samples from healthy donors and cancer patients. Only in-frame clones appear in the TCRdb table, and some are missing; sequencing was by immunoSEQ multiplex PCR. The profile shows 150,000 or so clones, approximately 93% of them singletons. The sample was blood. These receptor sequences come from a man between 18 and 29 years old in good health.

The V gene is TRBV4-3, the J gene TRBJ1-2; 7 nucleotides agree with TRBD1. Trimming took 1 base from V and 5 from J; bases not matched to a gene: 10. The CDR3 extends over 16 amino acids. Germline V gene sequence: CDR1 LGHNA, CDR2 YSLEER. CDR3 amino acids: CASSQGRDSQIYGYTF. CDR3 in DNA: TGCGCCAGCAGCCAAGGGAGGGACAGCCAAATTTATGGCTACACCTTC.

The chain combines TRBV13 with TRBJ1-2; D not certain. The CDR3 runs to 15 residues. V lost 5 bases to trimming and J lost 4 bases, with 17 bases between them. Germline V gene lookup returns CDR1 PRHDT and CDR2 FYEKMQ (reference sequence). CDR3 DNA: TGTGCCAGCAGCCCTGGACCTGGGGATTCCTATGGCTACACCTTC. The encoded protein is CASSPGPGDSYGYTF.

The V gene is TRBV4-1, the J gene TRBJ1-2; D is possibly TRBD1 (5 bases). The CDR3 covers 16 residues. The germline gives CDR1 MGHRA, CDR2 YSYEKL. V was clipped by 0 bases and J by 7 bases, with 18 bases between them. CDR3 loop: CASSQDWGLLIAGYTF. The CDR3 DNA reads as TGCGCCAGCAGCCAAGATTGGGGACTTTTGATTGCTGGCTACACCTTC.

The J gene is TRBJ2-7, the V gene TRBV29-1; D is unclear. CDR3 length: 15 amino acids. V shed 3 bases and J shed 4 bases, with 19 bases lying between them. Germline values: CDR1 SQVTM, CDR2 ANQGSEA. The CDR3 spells CSVEDPGDPTYEQYF. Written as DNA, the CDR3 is TGCAGCGTTGAGGACCCGGGTGACCCGACTTACGAGCAGTACTTC.

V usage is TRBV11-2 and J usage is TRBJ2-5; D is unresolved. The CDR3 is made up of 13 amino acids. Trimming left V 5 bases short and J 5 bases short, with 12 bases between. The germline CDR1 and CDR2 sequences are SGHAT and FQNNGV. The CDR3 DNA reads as TGTGCCAGCAGCCCACCCGGCGGCGAGACCCAGTACTTC. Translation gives CASSPPGGETQYF.

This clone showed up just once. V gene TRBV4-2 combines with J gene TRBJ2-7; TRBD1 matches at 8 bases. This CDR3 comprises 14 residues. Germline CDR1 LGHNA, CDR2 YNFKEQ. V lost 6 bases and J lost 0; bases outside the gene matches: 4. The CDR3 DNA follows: TGTGCCAGCAGTACCGACAGGGGCTCCTACGAGCAGTACTTC. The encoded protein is CASSTDRGSYEQYF.

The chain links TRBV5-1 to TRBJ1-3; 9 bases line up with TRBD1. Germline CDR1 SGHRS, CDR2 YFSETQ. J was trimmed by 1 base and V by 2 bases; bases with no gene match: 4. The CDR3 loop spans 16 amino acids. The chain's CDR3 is CASSLSGTGSGNTIYF. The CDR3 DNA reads TGCGCCAGCAGCTTAAGTGGGACAGGGTCTGGAAACACCATATATTTT.

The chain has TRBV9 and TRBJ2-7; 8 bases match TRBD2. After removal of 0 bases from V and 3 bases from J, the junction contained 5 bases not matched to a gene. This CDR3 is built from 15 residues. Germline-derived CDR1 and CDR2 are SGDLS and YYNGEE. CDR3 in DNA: TGTGCCAGCAGCGTAGGAACGGGAGGGGGCTACGAGCAGTACTTC. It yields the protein CASSVGTGGGYEQYF.

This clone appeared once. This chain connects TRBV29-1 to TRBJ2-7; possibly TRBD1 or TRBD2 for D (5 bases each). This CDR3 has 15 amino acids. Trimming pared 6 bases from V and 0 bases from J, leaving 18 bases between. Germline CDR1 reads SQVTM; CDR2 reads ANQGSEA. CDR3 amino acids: CSVFRWDHSSYEQYF. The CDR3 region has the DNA TGCAGCGTGTTCCGATGGGACCACAGCTCCTACGAGCAGTACTTC.

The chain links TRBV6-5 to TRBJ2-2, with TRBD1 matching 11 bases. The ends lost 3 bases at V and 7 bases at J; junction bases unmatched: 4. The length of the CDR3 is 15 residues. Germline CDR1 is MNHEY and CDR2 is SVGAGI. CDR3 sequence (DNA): TGTGCCAGCAGTTATGGACAGGGGGCCGGCGGGGAGCTGTTTTTT. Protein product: CASSYGQGAGGELFF.